These 25 T cell receptor beta chains originate from one sample sequenced in a study of CD8+ T cells in alopecia areata. CD4, CD8alpha, NKG2D, NKG2ACE and other markers were used to sort pooled cutaneous lymph node cells. Extracted RNA was reverse transcribed, and the resulting cDNA served as sequencing template. Clones were sequenced by immunoSEQ multiplex PCR, and TCRdb holds only the in-frame ones, with some missing. Altogether roughly 260,000 clones were found in the sample, and no singletons occur. The specimen was CD4+ T cells sorted from a lymph node. The origin of the receptors is a C3H/HeJ mouse with alopecia areata. This strain has MHC haplotype H2-k.

This clone was counted between two and nine times. Gene names follow the mouse nomenclature. The read ends 3 residues before the CDR3 terminus; that terminus is restored from the germline J gene. The chain is built from TRBV1 and TRBJ1-6; the D gene is possibly TRBD1 (6 bases). TRBJ1-6 has ORF status, its function being uncertain. Germline V CDR1 and CDR2: NSQYPW, LRSPGD (reference sequence). There are 15 residues in the CDR3. Trimming shortened V by 4 bases and J by 3 bases, and 10 bases separated the two germline ends. This CDR3 reads CTCSGRDNYNSPLYF. CDR3 DNA (partial): TGCACCTGCAGTGGCCGGGACAACTATAATTCGCCC.

This clone was detected only a few times. Gene names are the mouse ones. Coverage ceases 4 residues before the CDR3 finishes, and the germline J gene fills in the end. This chain uses TRBV13-1 with TRBJ2-1, with TRBD2 identical over 9 bases. The germline CDR1 and CDR2 sequences are NSHNY and SYGAGN. This CDR3 is 15 amino acids long. The trim removed 3 bases at V and 5 bases at J, leaving 6 bases unmatched. The CDR3 bases that were read are TGTGCCAGCAGTGGTACCGGGACTGGGAATGCT. Its protein product is CASSGTGTGNA. The whole CDR3 reads CASSGTGTGNAEQFF.

This clone has a handful of counts. Gene names and germline match the mouse. The read terminates 4 residues ahead of where the CDR3 ends, so the germline J gene completes it. The chain joins TRBV13-1 to TRBJ2-1; 9 bases line up with TRBD2. Germline loops: CDR1 NSHNY, CDR2 SYGAGN. The CDR3 runs 17 residues. The CDR3 loop reads CASSDASLAGGEAEQFF. Partial CDR3 DNA: TGTGCCAGCAGTGATGCATCACTGGCTGGGGGGGAGGCT.

This clone was observed a few times. Each gene name is a mouse one. The CDR3 end lies 4 residues beyond the end of the read and is filled in from the germline J gene. In the same sample, other DNA sequences code for this CDR3. The genes are TRBV1 and TRBJ2-3; 12 bases agree with TRBD1. This CDR3 has 16 residues. The junction had 4 bases not matched to a gene; V was cut back by 3 bases and J by 3 bases. The germline CDR1 and CDR2 sequences are NSQYPW and LRSPGD (reference sequence). The CDR3 spells CTCSAAGTGGAETLYF. CDR3 bases read: TGCACCTGCAGTGCGGCCGGGACAGGGGGCGCAGAA.

This clone was counted a few times. Germline and genes here are mouse. The read comes to an end 3 residues before the CDR3 does, leaving the germline J gene to fill in the end. V and J are TRBV19 and TRBJ1-6; unclear D gene. TRBJ1-6 is flagged as an ORF with uncertain function. The CDR3 runs to 13 residues. Germline-derived CDR1 and CDR2 are FNHDT and SITEND (reference sequence). V was cut by 5 bases and J by 4 bases, with 7 bases left in between. The CDR3 DNA, read in part, is TGTGCCAGCAGGAAGACATATAATTCGCCC. It codes for CASRKTYNSP. The CDR3 reads in full as CASRKTYNSPLYF.

This clone has just a few counts. The genes are named according to mouse. The CDR3 end falls 4 residues outside the read, so it is completed with the germline J gene. Other DNA sequences in this sample translate to the same CDR3. The gene calls are TRBV13-3 and TRBJ2-3; perhaps TRBD1 as D (6 bases). This CDR3 is built from 14 residues. Germline assignment: CDR1 NNHDY and CDR2 SYVADS. V lost 1 base, J lost 2 bases, and 8 bases lay in between. The sequenced CDR3 bases are TGTGCCAGCAGTGATCGGGACAATGCAGAA. Its translation is CASSDRDNAE. The full CDR3 sequence reads CASSDRDNAETLYF.

This clone has more than one count but fewer than ten. Any gene name here is a mouse gene name. Read data end 4 residues before the CDR3 end; the end is taken from the germline J gene. The V call is TRBV1, the J call TRBJ2-7; D remains unclear. CDR1 is NSQYPW and CDR2 is LRSPGD in the germline V gene (reference sequence). This CDR3 is built from 11 residues. The CDR3 DNA, read in part, is TGCACCTGCAGTGCCTCTCAT. Translation: CTCSASH. The full CDR3 protein reads CTCSASHEQYF.

This clone was recorded a few times. Gene names follow the mouse nomenclature. Partial CDR3 DNA: TGTGCCAGCAGTTCCCCGGGGGGCTCAAACTCC. It yields the protein CASSSPGGSNS. The complete CDR3 reads CASSSPGGSNSDYTF. The chain joins TRBV19 to TRBJ1-2, with a possible D match to TRBD1 (6 bases). The read ends 4 residues before the CDR3 terminus; that terminus is restored from the germline J gene. The V gene lost 4 bases and the J gene lost 0 bases, with 13 bases spanning the gap. CDR3 length: 15 residues. The germline CDR1 and CDR2 sequences are FNHDT and SITEND (reference sequence). Filled out from reference TRBV19 and TRBJ1-2, the complete variable domain reads GGIITQTPKFLIGQEGQKLTLKCQQNFNHDTMYWYRQDSGKGLRLIYYSITENDLQKGDLSEGYDASREKKSSFSLTVTSAQKNEMAVFLCASSSPGGSNSDYTFGSGTRLLVI.

Ten or more counts support this clone. Gene names are mouse gene names. The read ends 4 residues early relative to the CDR3; the germline J gene fills the gap. The chain is built from TRBV13-1 and TRBJ1-2; D unresolved. This CDR3 spans 13 amino acids. Germline-derived CDR1 and CDR2 are NSHNY and SYGAGN. V dropped 2 bases and J dropped 1 base, with 6 bases sitting between them. The CDR3 bases that were read are TGTGCCAGCAGTGAGACAAAAAACTCC. This codes for CASSETKNS. The CDR3 in its entirety is CASSETKNSDYTF.

In its sample, this clone was seen a few times. Mouse germline and gene names are used. The read stops 4 residues short of the end of the CDR3; the missing end is completed from the germline J gene. The chain employs TRBV13-1 and TRBJ1-2; D call uncertain. Germline assignment: CDR1 NSHNY and CDR2 SYGAGN. There are 12 residues in the CDR3. The CDR3 is CASSGTEHDYTF. CDR3 DNA (partial): TGTGCCAGCAGTGGAACAGAGCAC.

About this clone itself: Gene names denote mouse genes. The DNA ends 4 residues before the CDR3 does, and the rest of the CDR3 is filled in from the germline J gene. Distinct nucleotide sequences in the sample also encode this CDR3. The chain combines TRBV13-1 with TRBJ1-2, with D perhaps TRBD1 (6 bases). V gave up 0 bases and J gave up 0 bases, with 9 bases separating them. Per the germline V gene, CDR1 is NSHNY and CDR2 is SYGAGN. The CDR3 is made up of 15 amino acids. The DNA read from the CDR3 is TGTGCCAGCAGTGATGCACAGGGAGCAAACTCC. Amino acids: CASSDAQGANS. The full CDR3 reads CASSDAQGANSDYTF.

For this clone: Gene names and germline refer to mouse. The CDR3 is cut off 4 residues early in the read; its end comes from the germline J gene. Other DNA sequences in this sample translate to the same CDR3. This sequence joins TRBV29 and TRBJ2-3; no clear D. V dropped 5 bases and J dropped 1 base, with 7 bases sitting between them. Germline CDR1 reads MSHET; CDR2 reads SYDVDS. The CDR3 is 13 residues long. CDR3 region: CASSPRGAETLYF. The part of the CDR3 DNA that was read is TGTGCTAGCAGTCCGAGGGGTGCAGAA.

About this clone itself: The gene names here belong to mouse. Coverage ceases 4 residues before the CDR3 finishes, and the germline J gene fills in the end. This chain uses TRBV5 with TRBJ2-3; 12 bases are shared with TRBD2. This CDR3 has 17 amino acids. The ends lost 4 bases at V and 0 bases at J; junction bases unmatched: 5. Per the germline V gene, CDR1 is LGHNA and CDR2 is YNLKQL (reference sequence). The part of the CDR3 DNA that was read is TGTGCCAGCAGCCTCCGGGACTGGGGGGCTAGTGCAGAA. It encodes CASSLRDWGASAE. The full CDR3 protein is CASSLRDWGASAETLYF.

This clone has more than one count but fewer than ten. The genes and germline here are from mouse. The sequenced fragment ends 4 residues before the CDR3 boundary, so the rest is inferred from the germline J gene. The sample carries other DNA sequences with the same CDR3. J is TRBJ2-5 and V is TRBV19; TRBD1 matches at 7 bases. V was pared by 5 bases and J by 2 bases, with 2 bases of the junction left unmatched. Germline CDR1 reads FNHDT; CDR2 reads SITEND (reference sequence). CDR3 size: 13 residues. Partial CDR3 DNA: TGTGCCAGCAGGAGGGACAGCCAAGAC. The encoded protein is CASRRDSQD. The CDR3 in its entirety is CASRRDSQDTQYF.

To note about this clone: The gene names given are mouse names. The CDR3 region is CASSASGSQDTQYF. The sequenced CDR3 bases are TGTGCCAGCAGTGCCTCAGGGTCCCAAGAC. The gene calls are TRBV13-1 and TRBJ2-5, with a possible D match to TRBD1 (5 bases). The CDR3 is cut off 4 residues early in the read; its end comes from the germline J gene. V was shortened by 3 bases and J by 2 bases, with 10 bases between the two germline ends. The CDR3 has 14 amino acids. CDR1 is NSHNY and CDR2 is SYGAGN in the germline V gene.

With respect to this clone: Each gene name is a mouse one. Coverage ceases 4 residues before the CDR3 finishes, and the germline J gene fills in the end. This chain joins TRBV13-3 and TRBJ2-7, with 8 bases aligning to TRBD1. The V gene's germline CDR1 is NNHDY and CDR2 SYVADS. The CDR3 has 14 residues. V lost 3 bases and J lost 0; bases outside the gene matches: 2. The part of the CDR3 DNA that was read is TGTGCCAGCAGTGGACAGGGGAGCTCCTAT. Translated, it gives CASSGQGSSY. The complete CDR3 protein is CASSGQGSSYEQYF.

The table lists this clone with a few counts. Gene names are the mouse ones. CDR3 in amino acids: CASSLGLVSQNTLYF. Incomplete CDR3 DNA: TGTGCCAGCAGCCTCGGACTGGTTAGTCAAAAC. The chain combines TRBV13-1 with TRBJ2-4; 7 bases are a match to TRBD2. The observed sequence ends 4 residues before the CDR3 terminus, with the missing tail filled in from the germline J gene. CDR1 is NSHNY and CDR2 is SYGAGN in the germline V gene. The V segment lost 5 bases and the J segment 0 bases; nucleotides outside the gene matches: 6. CDR3 size: 15 residues.

This clone was observed many times. Any gene name here is a mouse gene name. The read gets to within 4 residues of the CDR3 end, and the germline J gene fills in the rest. This rearrangement joins TRBV17 to TRBJ2-1; D is undetermined. The CDR3 has 13 residues. The germline CDR1 and CDR2 sequences are MNHDT and YYDKIL. V gave up 6 bases and J gave up 0 bases, with 6 bases separating them. Partial CDR3 DNA: TGTGCTAGCAGAGACTTTAACTATGCT. Translating gives CASRDFNYA. The CDR3, in full, reads CASRDFNYAEQFF.

In this sample, this clone turned up a few times. Each gene name is a mouse one. The sequenced fragment ends 4 residues before the CDR3 boundary, so the rest is inferred from the germline J gene. This chain connects TRBV5 to TRBJ2-7; TRBD1 is a possible D gene (6 bases). Germline CDR1 reads LGHNA; CDR2 reads YNLKQL (reference sequence). This CDR3 has 15 amino acids. The CDR3 DNA, read in part, is TGTGCCAGCAGCCAAGAATGGACAGCCCTGAAT. Its translation is CASSQEWTALN. The whole CDR3 protein reads CASSQEWTALNEQYF.

About this clone: Mouse germline and gene names are used. The observed sequence ends 4 residues before the CDR3 terminus, with the missing tail filled in from the germline J gene. The chain employs TRBV5 and TRBJ2-5; 8 nucleotides line up with TRBD2. The CDR3 totals 16 residues. Per germline, CDR1 LGHNA and CDR2 YNLKQL (reference sequence). The CDR3 is CASSQEGAGGSDTQYF. Partial CDR3 DNA: TGTGCCAGCAGCCAAGAGGGGGCTGGGGGGAGTGAC.

In this sample, this clone turned up a few times. The gene names given are mouse names. The read terminates 3 residues ahead of where the CDR3 ends, so the germline J gene completes it. The chain uses TRBV5 and TRBJ1-6; possibly TRBD1 for D (6 bases). TRBJ1-6 is recorded as an ORF, its role being uncertain. With 2 bases removed from V and 6 bases from J, the gap between germline ends came to 8 bases. CDR1 LGHNA and CDR2 YNLKQL come from the germline V gene (reference sequence). The CDR3 is made up of 14 amino acids. CDR3 DNA, as far as it was read: TGTGCCAGCAGCCAACAGGGGCCTAATTCGCCC. Translating gives CASSQQGPNSP. The whole CDR3 sequence is CASSQQGPNSPLYF.

Points on this clone: Gene names refer to mouse genes. The CDR3 end lies 4 residues beyond the end of the read and is filled in from the germline J gene. The same CDR3 is also encoded by other DNA sequences in this sample. This rearrangement joins TRBV19 to TRBJ2-2, with TRBD1 matching over 7 bases. Trimming at V came to 5 bases and at J to 2 bases, leaving 3 bases not matched to a gene. The V gene's germline CDR1 is FNHDT and CDR2 SITEND (reference sequence). This CDR3 has 14 residues. The part of the CDR3 DNA that was read is TGTGCCAGCAGCCCGGGACAGAACACCGGG. Translation: CASSPGQNTG. In full, the CDR3 reads CASSPGQNTGQLYF.

In regard to this clone: Gene names are mouse gene names. The read falls 4 residues short of the CDR3 end, and the missing part is taken from the germline J gene. In the same sample, other DNA sequences code for this CDR3. V usage is TRBV19 and J usage is TRBJ1-1, with 7 bases identical to TRBD1. V shed 2 bases, J shed 0 bases, and the junction held 1 base outside the gene matches. The CDR3 has 14 amino acids. CDR1 is FNHDT, CDR2 SITEND, per germline (reference sequence). Here the CDR3 reads CASSIGQANTEVFF. The CDR3 DNA, read in part, is TGTGCCAGCAGTATTGGACAGGCAAACACA.

This clone was seen only a few times. Any gene name here is a mouse gene name. The read ends 4 residues shy of where the CDR3 ends; the end is completed using the germline J gene. This rearrangement joins TRBV1 to TRBJ2-5, with TRBD2 matching over 8 bases. Germline CDR1 and CDR2: NSQYPW and LRSPGD (reference sequence). This CDR3 has 13 amino acids. The CDR3 loop is CTCSGGGPDTQYF. CDR3 DNA (partial): TGCACCTGCAGTGGGGGGGGCCCAGAC. The entire variable domain, with the rest obtained from reference TRBV1 and TRBJ2-5, is as follows: VTLLEQNPRWRLVPRGQAVNLRCILKNSQYPWMSWYQQDLQKQLQWLFTLRSPGDKEVKSLPGADYLATRVTDTELRLQVANMSQGRTLYCTCSGGGPDTQYFGPGTRLLVL.

Remarks on this clone: Each gene name is a mouse one. Read coverage stops 4 residues before the CDR3 terminus; the germline J gene supplies the remainder. The chain couples TRBV13-2 to TRBJ1-2; 8 bases fit TRBD1. Germline lookup yields CDR1 NNHNN and CDR2 SYGAGS (reference sequence). V trimming: 0 bases; J trimming: 1 base; junction bases outside the gene matches: 5. CDR3 size: 16 residues. The covered CDR3 bases are TGTGCCAGCGGTGATGCACCGGGACAGGAAAACTCC. Translation: CASGDAPGQENS. The entire CDR3 protein reads CASGDAPGQENSDYTF.